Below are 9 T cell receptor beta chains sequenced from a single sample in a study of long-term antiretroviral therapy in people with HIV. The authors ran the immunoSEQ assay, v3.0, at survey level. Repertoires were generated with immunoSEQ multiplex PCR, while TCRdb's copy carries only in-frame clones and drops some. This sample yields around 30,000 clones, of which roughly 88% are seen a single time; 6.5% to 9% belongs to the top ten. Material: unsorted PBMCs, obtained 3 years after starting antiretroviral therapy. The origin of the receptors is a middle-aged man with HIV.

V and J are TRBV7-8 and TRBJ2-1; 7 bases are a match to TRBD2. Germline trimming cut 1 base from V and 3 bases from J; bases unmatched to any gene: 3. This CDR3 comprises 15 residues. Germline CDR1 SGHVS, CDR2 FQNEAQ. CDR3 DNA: TGTGCCAGCAGCTTAGACAGCGGGATCTACAATGAGCAGTTCTTC. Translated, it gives CASSLDSGIYNEQFF. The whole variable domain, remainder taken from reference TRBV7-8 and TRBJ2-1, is GAGVSQSPRYKVAKRGQDVALRCDPISGHVSLFWYQQALGQGPEFLTYFQNEAQLDKSGLPSDRFFAERPEGSVSTLKIQRTQQEDSAVYLCASSLDSGIYNEQFFGPGTRLTVL.

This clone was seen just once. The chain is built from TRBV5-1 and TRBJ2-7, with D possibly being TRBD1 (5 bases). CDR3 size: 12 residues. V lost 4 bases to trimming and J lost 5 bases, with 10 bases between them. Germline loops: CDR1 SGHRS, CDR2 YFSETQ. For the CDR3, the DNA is TGCGCCAGCAGCGGGGCCCCCCACGAGCAGTACTTC. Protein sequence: CASSGAPHEQYF.

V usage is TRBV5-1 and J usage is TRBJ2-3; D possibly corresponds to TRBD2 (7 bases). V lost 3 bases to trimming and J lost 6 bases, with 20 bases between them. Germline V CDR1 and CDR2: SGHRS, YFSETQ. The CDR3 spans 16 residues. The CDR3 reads CASSSPRGQTFDTQYF. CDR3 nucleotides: TGCGCCAGCAGCTCCCCGCGGGGGCAGACTTTCGATACGCAGTATTTT.

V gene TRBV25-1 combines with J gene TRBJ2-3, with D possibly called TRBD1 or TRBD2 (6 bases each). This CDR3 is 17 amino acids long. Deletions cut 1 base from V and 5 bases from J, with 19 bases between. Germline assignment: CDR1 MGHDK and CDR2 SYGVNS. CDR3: CASSEFWGALGQDTQYF. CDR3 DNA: TGTGCCAGCAGTGAATTTTGGGGGGCGCTTGGTCAAGATACGCAGTATTTT.

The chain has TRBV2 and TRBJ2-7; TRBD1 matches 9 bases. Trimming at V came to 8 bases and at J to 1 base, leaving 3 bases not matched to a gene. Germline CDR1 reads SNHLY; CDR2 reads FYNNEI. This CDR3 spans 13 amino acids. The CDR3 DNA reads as TGTGCCAGCGGGGGACAGGGTTCCTACGAGCAGTACTTC. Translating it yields CASGGQGSYEQYF.

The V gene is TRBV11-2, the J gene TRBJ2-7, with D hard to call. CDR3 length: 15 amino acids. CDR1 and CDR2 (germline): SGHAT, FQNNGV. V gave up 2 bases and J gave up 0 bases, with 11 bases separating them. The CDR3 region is CASSLLGIASYEQYF. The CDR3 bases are TGTGCCAGCAGCTTACTGGGGATTGCCTCCTACGAGCAGTACTTC.

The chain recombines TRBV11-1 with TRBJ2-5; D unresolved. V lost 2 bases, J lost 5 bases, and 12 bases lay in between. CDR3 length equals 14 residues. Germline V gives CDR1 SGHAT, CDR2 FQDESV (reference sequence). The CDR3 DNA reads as TGTGCCAGCAGCTTACAGGTCGCGGTGGAGACCCAGTACTTC. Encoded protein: CASSLQVAVETQYF.

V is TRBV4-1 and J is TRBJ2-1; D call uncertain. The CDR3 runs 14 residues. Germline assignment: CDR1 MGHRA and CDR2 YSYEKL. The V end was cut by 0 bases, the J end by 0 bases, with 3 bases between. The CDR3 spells CASSQESSYNEQFF. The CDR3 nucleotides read TGCGCCAGCAGCCAAGAGAGCTCCTACAATGAGCAGTTCTTC.

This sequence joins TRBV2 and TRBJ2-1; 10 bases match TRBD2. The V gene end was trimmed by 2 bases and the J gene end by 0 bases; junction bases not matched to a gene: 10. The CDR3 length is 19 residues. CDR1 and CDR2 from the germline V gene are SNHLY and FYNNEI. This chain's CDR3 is CASSEFLGLAGASYNEQFF. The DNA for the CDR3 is TGTGCCAGCAGTGAATTTTTGGGGCTAGCGGGGGCCTCCTACAATGAGCAGTTCTTC.